This is a list of T cell receptor beta chains from one sample in a study of shared clonotypes between healthy human individuals. Clones were sequenced by immunoSEQ multiplex PCR, and TCRdb holds only the in-frame ones, with some missing. Here the sample spans around 350,000 clones, more than 60% being singletons. The sequencing input was memory CD4+ T cells sorted from blood. These receptor sequences come from a man under 40 in good health. Both conserved end residues are part of each CDR3. A D gene is named only where the DNA matches it firmly. Where a row states a size, it is once, few, many or the class of an expanded clone; other rows omit it.

j_call | d_call | clone_size | v_call | cdr3_aa | cdr3_nt
TRBJ2-3 | - | - | TRBV5-1 | CASSSVKLTDTQYF | TGCGCCAGCAGTAGTGTTAAGTTAACAGATACGCAGTATTTT
TRBJ1-2 | - | - | TRBV6-1 | CATGKAGNYGYTF | TGTGCCACCGGGAAAGCAGGGAACTATGGCTACACCTTC
TRBJ2-7 | - | - | TRBV18 | CASSPPTASSYEQYF | TGTGCCAGCTCACCACCGACTGCTAGTTCCTACGAGCAGTACTTC
TRBJ1-3 | - | many | TRBV19 | CASSISVSSGNTIYF | TGTGCCAGTAGTATCAGCGTAAGCTCTGGAAACACCATATATTTT
TRBJ2-2 | - | - | TRBV7-2 | CASGSSNTGELFF | TGTGCCAGCGGCTCTTCGAACACCGGGGAGCTGTTTTTT
TRBJ2-7 | - | - | TRBV6-1 | CASSPDRSSYEQYF | TGTGCCAGCAGCCCGGACAGAAGCTCCTACGAGCAGTACTTC
TRBJ2-7 | - | - | TRBV7-8 | CASSPNRVGSYEQYF | TGTGCCAGCAGTCCCAACAGGGTAGGCTCCTACGAGCAGTACTTC
TRBJ2-7 | - | - | TRBV7-2 | CASSLGAWQYF | TGTGCCAGCAGCTTAGGGGCTTGGCAGTACTTC
TRBJ2-5 | - | - | TRBV19 | CASSTSRIQETQYF | TGTGCCAGTAGTACTTCCAGGATCCAAGAGACCCAGTACTTC
TRBJ2-2 | - | - | TRBV11-3 | CASSPPNTGELFF | TGTGCCAGCAGCCCCCCGAACACCGGGGAGCTGTTTTTT
TRBJ2-7 | - | - | TRBV5-6 | CASSLLAAYEQYF | TGTGCCAGCAGCCTCCTAGCAGCCTACGAGCAGTACTTC
TRBJ2-3 | - | - | TRBV2 | CASSEVVSTDTQYF | TGTGCCAGCAGTGAAGTGGTTAGCACAGATACGCAGTATTTT
TRBJ2-7 | - | - | TRBV28 | CASSLGAGKTYEQYF | TGTGCCAGCAGTTTAGGTGCAGGGAAGACCTACGAGCAGTACTTC
TRBJ2-1 | TRBD2 | once | TRBV5-1 | CASGSSGIFNEQFF | TGCGCCAGCGGATCTAGCGGGATATTCAATGAGCAGTTCTTC
TRBJ2-3 | - | - | TRBV29-1 | CSPIIGGTAQYF | TGCAGCCCCATTATCGGCGGGACTGCGCAGTATTTT
TRBJ2-1 | TRBD2 | once | TRBV7-6 | CASSDNAGGFNEQFF | TGTGCCAGCAGTGACAATGCGGGAGGTTTCAATGAGCAGTTCTTC
TRBJ1-1 | - | - | TRBV14 | CASSPGPLNTEAFF | TGTGCCAGCAGCCCCGGGCCGCTGAACACTGAAGCTTTCTTT
TRBJ1-1 | - | few | TRBV4-1 | CASSYPARNTEAFF | TGCGCCAGCAGCTATCCGGCGAGGAACACTGAAGCTTTCTTT
TRBJ1-4 | - | few | TRBV2 | CASSDGSLATNEKLFF | TGTGCCAGCAGTGACGGCAGCCTTGCAACTAATGAAAAACTGTTTTTT
TRBJ2-1 | - | once | TRBV30 | CAWAGGNEQFF | TGTGCCTGGGCGGGCGGTAATGAGCAGTTCTTC
TRBJ2-3 | - | - | TRBV4-3 | CASSQLNGIQYF | TGCGCCAGCAGCCAACTGAACGGGATTCAGTATTTT
TRBJ2-4 | - | - | TRBV28 | CASSLVRWGQYF | TGTGCCAGCAGTTTAGTCAGGTGGGGACAGTACTTC
TRBJ2-3 | TRBD2 | - | TRBV7-2 | CASSLIAGEGDTQYF | TGTGCCAGCAGCTTGATAGCGGGGGAGGGGGATACGCAGTATTTT
TRBJ2-7 | - | - | TRBV28 | CASRLGGGQTYEQYF | TGTGCCAGCCGTTTGGGGGGCGGACAGACCTACGAGCAGTACTTC
TRBJ2-5 | TRBD2 | - | TRBV5-1 | CASSLTLAAQETQYF | TGCGCCAGCAGCCTAACGCTAGCGGCTCAAGAGACCCAGTACTTC
TRBJ2-7 | TRBD1 | - | TRBV6-1 | CASSGQGMNEQYF | TGTGCCAGCAGTGGACAGGGGATGAACGAGCAGTACTTC
TRBJ2-5 | - | - | TRBV5-1 | CASSEIVGETQYF | TGCGCCAGCAGCGAGATAGTGGGAGAGACCCAGTACTTC
TRBJ2-1 | - | - | TRBV11-3 | CASSLDRGRGYVNEQFF | TGTGCCAGCAGCTTAGATAGGGGGAGAGGGTATGTGAATGAGCAGTTCTTC
TRBJ2-7 | TRBD1 | - | TRBV5-6 | CASRGQVYEQYF | TGTGCCAGCCGGGGACAGGTCTACGAGCAGTACTTC
TRBJ1-4 | TRBD1 | - | TRBV2 | CASTPLGGTGEKLFF | TGTGCCAGCACCCCCCTAGGGGGGACAGGTGAAAAACTGTTTTTT
TRBJ2-1 | TRBD1 | few | TRBV11-2 | CASSLVRGRGNEQFF | TGTGCCAGCAGCTTAGTGAGGGGGCGCGGGAATGAGCAGTTCTTC
TRBJ1-3 | - | - | TRBV28 | CASSRLKIISSGNTIYF | TGTGCCAGCAGTCGACTTAAGATAATCAGCTCTGGAAACACCATATATTTT
TRBJ2-5 | TRBD2 | - | TRBV11-2 | CASSLGGRGETQYF | TGTGCCAGCAGCTTAGGGGGGAGGGGAGAGACCCAGTACTTC
TRBJ2-3 | - | - | TRBV5-1 | CASSLDGTSDTQYF | TGCGCCAGCAGCTTGGATGGTACTTCAGATACGCAGTATTTT
TRBJ1-3 | - | once | TRBV18 | CASSALSRSGNTIYF | TGTGCCAGTTCAGCCCTGTCACGCTCTGGAAACACCATATATTTT
TRBJ2-7 | TRBD2 | - | TRBV28 | CASTGQGTSRYEQYF | TGTGCCAGCACCGGGCAGGGGACTAGTCGCTACGAGCAGTACTTC
TRBJ2-5 | TRBD2 | - | TRBV18 | CASSPPSGGRGEQYF | TGTGCCAGCTCACCACCCAGCGGGGGCCGCGGGGAGCAGTACTTC
TRBJ2-5 | - | - | TRBV19 | CASSTGWETQYF | TGTGCCAGTAGCACAGGATGGGAGACCCAGTACTTC
TRBJ2-7 | TRBD2 | - | TRBV6-1 | CASSPGGEQYF | TGTGCCAGCAGCCCGGGGGGCGAGCAGTACTTC
TRBJ1-4 | - | - | TRBV11-3 | CASSLELRHNEKLFF | TGTGCCAGCAGCTTAGAACTCAGACATAATGAAAAACTGTTTTTT
TRBJ1-2 | - | - | TRBV4-3 | CASSQDLVDSSGYGYTF | TGCGCCAGCAGCCAAGATCTGGTCGACAGTTCCGGCTATGGCTACACCTTC
TRBJ2-1 | TRBD1 | - | TRBV29-1 | CSARDRVLLTDEQFF | TGCAGCGCCAGGGACAGGGTTTTGTTGACCGATGAGCAGTTCTTC
TRBJ2-7 | TRBD2 | once | TRBV6-4 | CATDNLSGRLFEQYF | TGTGCCACCGATAATCTTAGCGGGAGGCTGTTCGAGCAGTACTTC
TRBJ2-2 | TRBD1 | - | TRBV9 | CASSARQGGTGELFF | TGTGCCAGCAGCGCGCGACAGGGTGGAACCGGGGAGCTGTTTTTT
TRBJ2-5 | - | - | TRBV14 | CASSNLRGMGETQYF | TGTGCCAGCAGCAACCTCAGGGGAATGGGCGAGACCCAGTACTTC
TRBJ2-7 | - | - | TRBV18 | CASSPPTAAYEQYF | TGTGCCAGCTCACCGCCGACAGCCGCCTACGAGCAGTACTTC
TRBJ1-4 | - | - | TRBV2 | CASKREATNEKLFF | TGTGCCAGCAAAAGGGAAGCAACTAATGAAAAACTGTTTTTT
TRBJ1-1 | TRBD1 | once | TRBV25-1 | CASSALGQGTEAFF | TGTGCCAGCAGTGCCCTAGGACAGGGGACTGAAGCTTTCTTT
TRBJ2-2 | TRBD1 | - | TRBV5-1 | CASSLAHRGRGSGELFF | TGCGCCAGCAGCTTGGCCCACAGGGGGCGCGGATCCGGGGAGCTGTTTTTT
TRBJ2-2 | - | - | TRBV7-2 | CASSFNRRTGELFF | TGTGCCAGCAGCTTCAACAGGAGGACCGGGGAGCTGTTTTTT
TRBJ2-7 | - | - | TRBV7-8 | CASSRRLGQSTYEQYF | TGTGCCAGCAGCCGCCGGTTGGGGCAGTCTACCTACGAGCAGTACTTC
TRBJ2-1 | - | - | TRBV14 | CASSLIEGNEQFF | TGTGCCAGCAGCCTTATTGAGGGCAATGAGCAGTTCTTC
TRBJ2-2 | TRBD1 | - | TRBV9 | CASSAQAGTGVTGELFF | TGTGCCAGCAGCGCCCAAGCCGGGACAGGGGTCACCGGGGAGCTGTTTTTT
TRBJ1-1 | - | - | TRBV19 | CASGSQRSGNTEAFF | TGTGCCAGTGGGTCGCAGAGAAGCGGGAACACTGAAGCTTTCTTT
TRBJ2-1 | - | - | TRBV5-4 | CASSLTGRNEQFF | TGTGCCAGCAGCTTAACGGGACGGAATGAGCAGTTCTTC